The clone carrying this T cell receptor beta chain has only one observation. Its antigen is as yet unknown. For every donor, a draw yielded 9.5 to 10 milliliters of peripheral blood. This sample was taken from a study of blood T cells in healthy people across ages. Study summary: There was about one barcoded beta molecule captured by template switching per two T cells.

Sample-barcoded 5' priming and a J-beta primer mix drove a second PCR of about 6 to 11 cycles. TCRdb passed the 5' RACE reads through MiXCR, listing each CDR3 protein once. The sample holds about 1.8 million distinct CDR3 sequences, approximately 50% seen once. Findings and limits, study-wide: Diversity of TCR beta per million T cells declined in a roughly linear way with age. Those diversity estimates obtained from one million T cells were thought to be underestimates.

Sequencing used blood. This receptor was obtained from a middle-aged woman in good health.

The CDR3 sequence: CASSYSRGTHEQYF. CDR3 coding DNA: TGTGCCAGCAGTTACTCGAGGGGGACCCACGAGCAGTACTTC. The chain has TRBV6-5 and TRBJ2-7; D is perhaps TRBD1 (6 bases). The V and J ends lost 0 bases and 5 bases respectively, with 11 bases between them. The CDR3 is 14 residues long. Per the germline V gene, CDR1 is MNHEY and CDR2 is SVGAGI.